Sequencing of this TCR beta chain was carried out in a study of shared clonotypes between healthy human individuals. The wider study: A few men and a couple of women, aged 18 to 49, were donors.

V shed 3 bases and J shed 2 bases, with 11 bases lying between them. This CDR3 contains 14 residues. Germline loops: CDR1 MDHEN, CDR2 SYDVKM. The protocol was immunoSEQ multiplex PCR, while the TCRdb copy is restricted to in-frame clones and leaves out a portion. The sample includes approximately 1,500,000 clones, 95% to 99% of them seen just once. General study points: Since donors were few, the genetic and exposure-history diversity represented was limited.

This clone was picked up one time. Its antigen is not known. At the DNA level, this CDR3 is encoded by other sequences in the same sample as well. This TCR was sampled from a man aged 25-45 years in good health. V gene TRBV28 combines with J gene TRBJ2-7; either TRBD1 or TRBD2 may fit D (5 bases each). Sequenced: naive CD4+ T cells sorted from blood. Subset here: CD45RA+ positively selected. In DNA form, the CDR3 reads TGTGCCAGCAGTTTGTCGGGGCGGGCCTACGAGCAGTACTTC. Encoded protein: CASSLSGRAYEQYF. The full variable domain, rest sourced from reference TRBV28 and TRBJ2-7, is DVKVTQSSRYLVKRTGEKVFLECVQDMDHENMFWYRQDPGLGLRLIYFSYDVKMKEKGDIPEGYSVSREKKERFSLILESASTNQTSMYLCASSLSGRAYEQYFGPGTRLTVT.